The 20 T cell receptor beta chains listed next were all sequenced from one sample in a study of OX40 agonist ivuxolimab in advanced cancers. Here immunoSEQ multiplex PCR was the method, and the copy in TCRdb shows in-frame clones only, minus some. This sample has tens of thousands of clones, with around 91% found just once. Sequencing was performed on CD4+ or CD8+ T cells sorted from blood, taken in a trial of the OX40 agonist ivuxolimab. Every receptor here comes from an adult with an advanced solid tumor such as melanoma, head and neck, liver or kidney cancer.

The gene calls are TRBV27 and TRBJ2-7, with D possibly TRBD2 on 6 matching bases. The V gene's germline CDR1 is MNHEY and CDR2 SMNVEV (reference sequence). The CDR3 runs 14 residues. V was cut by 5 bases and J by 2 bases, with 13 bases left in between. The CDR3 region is CASSTGTGAYEQYF. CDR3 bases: TGTGCCAGCAGTACTGGGACGGGGGCCTACGAGCAGTACTTC.

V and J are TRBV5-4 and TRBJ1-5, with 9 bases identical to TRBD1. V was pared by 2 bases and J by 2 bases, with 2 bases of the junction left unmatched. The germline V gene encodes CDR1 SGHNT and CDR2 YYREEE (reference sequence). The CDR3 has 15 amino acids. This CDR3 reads CASSFTGGGNQPQHF. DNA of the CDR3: TGTGCCAGCAGCTTCACAGGGGGCGGCAATCAGCCCCAGCATTTT.

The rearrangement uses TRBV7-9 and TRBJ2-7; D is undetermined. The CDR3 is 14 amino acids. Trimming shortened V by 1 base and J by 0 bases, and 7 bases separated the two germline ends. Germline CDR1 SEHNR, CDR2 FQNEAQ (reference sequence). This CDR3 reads CASSLVYDSYEQYF. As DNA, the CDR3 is TGTGCCAGCAGCTTAGTATATGACTCCTACGAGCAGTACTTC. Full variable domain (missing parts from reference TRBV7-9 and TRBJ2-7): DTGVSQNPRHKITKRGQNVTFRCDPISEHNRLYWYRQTLGQGPEFLTYFQNEAQLEKSRLLSDRFSAERPKGSFSTLEIQRTEQGDSAMYLCASSLVYDSYEQYFGPGTRLTVT.

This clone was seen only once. CDR3 sequence (DNA): TGTGCCAGCAGCCTCGGACAGGGGCCGAATTCACCCCTCCACTTT. Translation gives CASSLGQGPNSPLHF. The J gene is TRBJ1-6, the V gene TRBV6-5; 9 positions match TRBD1. This CDR3 has 15 residues. Germline V gene sequence: CDR1 MNHEY, CDR2 SVGAGI. V lost 6 bases, J lost 7 bases, and 7 bases stayed unmatched.

Written as DNA, the CDR3 is TGTGCCAGTAGTTGGACTAGCGGAGATTACGAGCAGTACTTC. Translated, it gives CASSWTSGDYEQYF. V usage is TRBV19 and J usage is TRBJ2-7, with 10 bases aligning to TRBD2. Germline lookup yields CDR1 LNHDA and CDR2 SQIVND (reference sequence). The CDR3 is 14 amino acids. V lost 5 bases to trimming and J lost 4 bases; unmatched junction nucleotides: 5. Complete variable domain (other parts from reference TRBV19 and TRBJ2-7): DGGITQSPKYLFRKEGQNVTLSCEQNLNHDAMYWYRQDPGQGLRLIYYSQIVNDFQKGDIAEGYSVSREKKESFPLTVTSAQKNPTAFYLCASSWTSGDYEQYFGPGTRLTVT.

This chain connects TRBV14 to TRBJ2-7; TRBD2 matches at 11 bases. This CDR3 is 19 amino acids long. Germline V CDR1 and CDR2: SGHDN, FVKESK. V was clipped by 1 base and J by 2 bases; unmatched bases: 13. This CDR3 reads CASSQGRGGTSGSPYEQYF. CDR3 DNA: TGTGCCAGCAGCCAAGGAAGGGGTGGAACTAGCGGGAGTCCCTACGAGCAGTACTTC.

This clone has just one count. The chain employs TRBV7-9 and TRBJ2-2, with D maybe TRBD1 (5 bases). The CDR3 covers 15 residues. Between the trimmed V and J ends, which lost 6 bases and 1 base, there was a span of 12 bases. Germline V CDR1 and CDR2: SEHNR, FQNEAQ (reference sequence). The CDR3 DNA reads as TGTGCCAGCAGTTCTTTTACAGGGAACACCGGGGAGCTGTTTTTT. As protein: CASSSFTGNTGELFF.

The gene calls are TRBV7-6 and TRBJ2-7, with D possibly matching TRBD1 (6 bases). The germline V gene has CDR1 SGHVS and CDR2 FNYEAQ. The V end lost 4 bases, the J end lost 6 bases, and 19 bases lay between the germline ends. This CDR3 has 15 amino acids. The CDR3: CASSSGQSSWSEQYF. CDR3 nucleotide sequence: TGTGCCAGCAGCTCCGGACAGTCATCCTGGAGCGAGCAGTACTTC.

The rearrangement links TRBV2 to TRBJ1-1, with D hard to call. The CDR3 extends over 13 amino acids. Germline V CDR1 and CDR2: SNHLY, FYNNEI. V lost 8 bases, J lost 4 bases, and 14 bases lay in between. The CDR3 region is CASGPRWVTEAFF. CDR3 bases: TGTGCCAGCGGGCCGAGATGGGTCACTGAAGCTTTCTTT.

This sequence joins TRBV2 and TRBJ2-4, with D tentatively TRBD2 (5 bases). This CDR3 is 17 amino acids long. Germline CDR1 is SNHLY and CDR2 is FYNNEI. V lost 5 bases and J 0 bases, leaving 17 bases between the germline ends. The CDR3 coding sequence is TGTGCCAGCAGTCAGACTACAGAGAAACTAGCCAAAAACATTCAGTACTTC. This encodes CASSQTTEKLAKNIQYF.

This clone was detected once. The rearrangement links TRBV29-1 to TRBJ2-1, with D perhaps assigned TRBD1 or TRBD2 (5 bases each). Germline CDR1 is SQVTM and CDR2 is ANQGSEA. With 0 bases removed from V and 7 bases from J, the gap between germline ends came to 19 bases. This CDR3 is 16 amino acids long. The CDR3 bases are TGCAGCGTTGAAGATTTCGGGGCTGCTCTAGCTAATGAGCAGTTCTTC. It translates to CSVEDFGAALANEQFF.

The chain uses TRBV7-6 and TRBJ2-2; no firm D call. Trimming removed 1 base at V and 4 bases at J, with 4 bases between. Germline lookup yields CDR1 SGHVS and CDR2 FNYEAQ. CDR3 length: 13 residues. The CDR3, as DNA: TGTGCCAGCAGCTTAGTTCTCACCGGGGAGCTGTTTTTT. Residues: CASSLVLTGELFF. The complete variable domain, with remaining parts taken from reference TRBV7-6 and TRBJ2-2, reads GAGVSQSPRYKVTKRGQDVALRCDPISGHVSLYWYRQALGQGPEFLTYFNYEAQQDKSGLPNDRFSAERPEGSISTLTIQRTEQRDSAMYRCASSLVLTGELFFGEGSRLTVL.

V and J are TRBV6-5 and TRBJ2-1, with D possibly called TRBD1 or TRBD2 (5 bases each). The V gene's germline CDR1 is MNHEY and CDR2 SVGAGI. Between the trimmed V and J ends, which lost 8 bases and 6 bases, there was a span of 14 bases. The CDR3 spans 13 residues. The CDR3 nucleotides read TGTGCCAGCGGGGGTTCGCCACTCAATGAGCAGTTCTTC. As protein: CASGGSPLNEQFF.

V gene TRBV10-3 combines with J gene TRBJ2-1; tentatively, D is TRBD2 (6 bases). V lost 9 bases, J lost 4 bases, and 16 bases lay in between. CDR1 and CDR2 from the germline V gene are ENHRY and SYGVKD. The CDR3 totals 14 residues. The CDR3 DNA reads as TGTGCCATTCAAGCGGGCGAGCTTTACAATGAGCAGTTCTTC. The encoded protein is CAIQAGELYNEQFF.

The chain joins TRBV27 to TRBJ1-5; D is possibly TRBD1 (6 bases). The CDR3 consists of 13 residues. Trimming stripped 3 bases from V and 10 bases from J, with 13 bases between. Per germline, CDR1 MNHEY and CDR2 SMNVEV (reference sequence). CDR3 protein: CASSLGAASPQHF. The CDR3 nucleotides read TGTGCCAGCAGTTTGGGGGCCGCCAGTCCCCAGCATTTT.

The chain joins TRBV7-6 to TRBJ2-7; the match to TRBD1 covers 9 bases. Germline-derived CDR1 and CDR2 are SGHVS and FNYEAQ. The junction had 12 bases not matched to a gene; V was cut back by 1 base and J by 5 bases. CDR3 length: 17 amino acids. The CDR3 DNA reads TGTGCCAGCAGCTTAGGATATATCGGGACAGGGACCCACGAGCAGTACTTC. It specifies CASSLGYIGTGTHEQYF. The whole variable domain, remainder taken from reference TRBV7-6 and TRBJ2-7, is GAGVSQSPRYKVTKRGQDVALRCDPISGHVSLYWYRQALGQGPEFLTYFNYEAQQDKSGLPNDRFSAERPEGSISTLTIQRTEQRDSAMYRCASSLGYIGTGTHEQYFGPGTRLTVT.

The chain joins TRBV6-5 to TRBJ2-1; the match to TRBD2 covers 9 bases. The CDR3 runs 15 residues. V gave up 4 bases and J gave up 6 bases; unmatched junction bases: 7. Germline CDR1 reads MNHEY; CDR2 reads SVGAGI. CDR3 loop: CASSSFSGGLNEQFF. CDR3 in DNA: TGTGCCAGCAGTTCATTTAGCGGGGGCCTCAATGAGCAGTTCTTC.

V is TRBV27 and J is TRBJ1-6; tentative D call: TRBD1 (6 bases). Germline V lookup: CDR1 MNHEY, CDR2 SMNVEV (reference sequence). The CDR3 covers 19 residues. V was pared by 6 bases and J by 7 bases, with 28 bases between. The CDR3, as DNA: TGTGCCAGCAGCCCTGAGGGGAACGGGGGGCCCTGGAACAATTCACCCCTCCACTTT. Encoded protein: CASSPEGNGGPWNNSPLHF.

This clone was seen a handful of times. This CDR3 is CASGGTGHQETQYF. The CDR3 DNA reads TGTGCCAGCGGGGGGACAGGGCACCAAGAGACCCAGTACTTC. The V call is TRBV9, the J call TRBJ2-5; 9 nucleotides line up with TRBD1. Trimming removed 7 bases from V and 0 bases from J; junction bases left unmatched: 4. This CDR3 comprises 14 residues. Germline assignment: CDR1 SGDLS and CDR2 YYNGEE. The full variable domain, with the rest looked up from reference TRBV9 and TRBJ2-5, is DSGVTQTPKHLITATGQRVTLRCSPRSGDLSVYWYQQSLDQGLQFLIQYYNGEERAKGNILERFSAQQFPDLHSELNLSSLELGDSALYFCASGGTGHQETQYFGPGTRLLVL.

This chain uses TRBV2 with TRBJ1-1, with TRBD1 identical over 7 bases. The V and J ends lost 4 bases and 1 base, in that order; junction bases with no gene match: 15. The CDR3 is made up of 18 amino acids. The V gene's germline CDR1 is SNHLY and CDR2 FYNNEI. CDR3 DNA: TGTGCCAGCAGTGCCTGGGACAGCATCCCCATTTCGAACACTGAAGCTTTCTTT. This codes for CASSAWDSIPISNTEAFF.